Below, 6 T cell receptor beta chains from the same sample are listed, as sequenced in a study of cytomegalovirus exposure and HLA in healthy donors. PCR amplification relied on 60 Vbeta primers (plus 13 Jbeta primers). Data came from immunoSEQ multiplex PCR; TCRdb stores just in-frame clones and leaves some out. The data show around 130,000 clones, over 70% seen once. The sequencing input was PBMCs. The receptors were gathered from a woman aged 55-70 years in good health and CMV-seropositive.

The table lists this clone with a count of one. The DNA of the CDR3 is TGTGCCAGCAGCTTACGGGGGGGGATCAACACTGAAGCTTTCTTT. Its translation is CASSLRGGINTEAFF. The rearrangement joins TRBV7-8 to TRBJ1-1; D possibly corresponds to TRBD1 (5 bases). Between the trimmed V and J ends, which lost 2 bases and 2 bases, there was a span of 12 bases. This CDR3 is built from 15 residues. The germline V gene has CDR1 SGHVS and CDR2 FQNEAQ.

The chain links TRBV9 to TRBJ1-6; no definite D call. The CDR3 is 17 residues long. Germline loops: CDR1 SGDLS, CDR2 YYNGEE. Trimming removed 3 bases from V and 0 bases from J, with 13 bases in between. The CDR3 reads CASSAGDWSSYNSPLHF. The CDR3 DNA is TGTGCCAGCAGCGCCGGCGACTGGAGCTCCTATAATTCACCCCTCCACTTT.

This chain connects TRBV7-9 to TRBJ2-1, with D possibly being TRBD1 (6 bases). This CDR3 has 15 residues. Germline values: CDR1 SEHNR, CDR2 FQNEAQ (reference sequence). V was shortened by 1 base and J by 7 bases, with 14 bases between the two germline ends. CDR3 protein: CASSLGSGEWNEQFF. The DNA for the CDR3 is TGTGCCAGCAGCTTAGGGTCAGGGGAATGGAATGAGCAGTTCTTC.

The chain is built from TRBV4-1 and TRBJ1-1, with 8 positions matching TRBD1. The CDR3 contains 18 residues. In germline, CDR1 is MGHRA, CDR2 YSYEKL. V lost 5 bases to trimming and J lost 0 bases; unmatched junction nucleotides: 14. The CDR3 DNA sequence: TGCGCCAGCAGCTTTCAGACGTCCCACAGGGGGGTGAACACTGAAGCTTTCTTT. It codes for CASSFQTSHRGVNTEAFF.

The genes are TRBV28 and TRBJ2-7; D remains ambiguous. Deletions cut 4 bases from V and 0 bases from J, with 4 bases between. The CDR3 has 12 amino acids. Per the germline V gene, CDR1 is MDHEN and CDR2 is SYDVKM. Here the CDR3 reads CASSSSSYEQYF. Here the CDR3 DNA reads TGTGCCAGCAGTTCGAGCTCCTACGAGCAGTACTTC.

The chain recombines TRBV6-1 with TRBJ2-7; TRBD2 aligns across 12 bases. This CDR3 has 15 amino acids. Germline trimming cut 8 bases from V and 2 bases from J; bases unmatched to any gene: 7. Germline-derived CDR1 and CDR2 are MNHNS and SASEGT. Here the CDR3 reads CASSYSSGGAYEQYF. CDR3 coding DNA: TGTGCCAGCTCCTATTCTAGCGGGGGGGCCTACGAGCAGTACTTC.